Listed below are T cell receptor beta chains from one sample, sequenced in a study of human T cells and chemical hapten exposure. TCRdb used MiXCR to reprocess the 5' RACE reads, holding one entry per CDR3 protein. The sample yields some 150,000 distinct CDR3 sequences, 4.1% seen once. These TCRs come from a female donor in good health. The CDR3 runs from the conserved cysteine through the conserved F or W. Fields, in order: J gene, D gene, V gene, clone size, CDR3 protein, CDR3 DNA. A D gene is named only where the DNA matches it firmly. Rows give clone size only sometimes, using once, few, many, or a class for an expanded clone.

TRBJ1-4,.,TRBV19,.,CASSTILEGAGYEKLFF,TGTGCCAGTAGTACAATCCTTGAAGGGGCCGGTTATGAAAAACTGTTTTTT
TRBJ2-5,.,TRBV7-9,few,CASSLVAGARQETQYF,TGTGCCAGCAGCTTAGTAGCCGGCGCCCGCCAAGAGACCCAGTACTTC
TRBJ2-2,.,TRBV5-4,many,CASSPEAFNIGELFF,TGTGCCAGCAGCCCTGAGGCGTTTAATATCGGGGAGCTGTTTTTT
TRBJ2-1,.,TRBV3-1,many,CASSRAQNEQFF,TGTGCCAGCAGCCGGGCCCAAAATGAGCAGTTCTTC
TRBJ1-1,.,TRBV27,.,CASSPYQDGRNTEAFF,TGTGCCAGCAGCCCATACCAAGACGGACGGAACACTGAAGCTTTCTTT
TRBJ2-2,.,TRBV6-2/TRBV6-3,many,CASSPPGRWTGELFF,TGTGCCAGCAGCCCACCGGGGCGATGGACCGGGGAGCTGTTTTTT
TRBJ1-5,.,TRBV3-1,many,CASSQGLSQPQHF,TGTGCCAGCAGCCAGGGGTTATCTCAGCCCCAGCATTTT
TRBJ1-6,TRBD1,TRBV6-1,many,CASSLQGEDNSPLHF,TGTGCCAGCAGTCTACAGGGGGAGGACAATTCACCCCTCCACTTT
TRBJ2-3,.,TRBV2,.,CASSERPSFTDTQYF,TGTGCCAGCAGTGAACGGCCCTCATTTACAGATACGCAGTATTTT
TRBJ2-7,.,TRBV7-2,many,CASSLVAGYEQYF,TGTGCCAGCAGCTTAGTAGCTGGCTACGAGCAGTACTTC
TRBJ1-5,TRBD1,TRBV29-1,many,CSVEPGQGYQPQHF,TGCAGCGTTGAACCGGGACAGGGGTATCAGCCCCAGCATTTT
TRBJ1-2,.,TRBV20-1,few,CGGVGEENYGYTF,TGCGGTGGGGTAGGGGAAGAGAACTATGGCTACACCTTC
TRBJ2-5,TRBD1,TRBV29-1,many,CSVAGQGAGETQYF,TGCAGCGTTGCCGGACAGGGGGCAGGAGAGACCCAGTACTTC
TRBJ2-2,TRBD1,TRBV12-3/TRBV12-4,many,CASSLTQGEAGELFF,TGTGCCAGCAGTTTAACCCAGGGGGAAGCCGGGGAGCTGTTTTTT
TRBJ2-3,.,TRBV4-3,many,CASSQGGRDTQYF,TGCGCCAGCAGCCAAGGGGGGCGAGATACGCAGTATTTT
TRBJ1-6,.,TRBV3-1,.,CASSQVGGYRSPLHF,TGTGCCAGCAGCCAAGTGGGGGGTTATAGGTCACCCCTCCACTTT